The 24 T cell receptor beta chains below come from one sample, sequenced in a study of tumor-infiltrating lymphocytes in oesophageal squamous cell carcinoma. One entry per CDR3 protein, called by TCRdb with MiXCR from the PCR reads. The sample contains 9,900 or so distinct CDR3 sequences, approximately 59% of which appear only once. Sequencing used esophageal tumor tissue. The source is a male donor with esophageal squamous cell carcinoma.

This clonotype was observed a single time. A junction end diverges from the germline sequence, so it may reflect a read error. The chain employs TRBV12-3 or TRBV12-4 and TRBJ2-5; TRBD1 is a possible D gene (6 bases). CDR3 length: 17 amino acids. The CDR3 DNA reads TGTGCCAGCAGTTTAGCTGGGGGCAGGGGCCTAAATTCACCCCTCCACTTC. Protein: CASSLAGGRGLNSPLHF.

The V and J genes are TRBV6-1 and TRBJ2-3; 12 nucleotides match TRBD2. This CDR3 comprises 15 residues. Germline V gene sequence: CDR1 MNHNS, CDR2 SASEGT. Trimming at V came to 0 bases and at J to 9 bases, leaving 4 bases not matched to a gene. Here the CDR3 DNA reads TGTGCCAGCAGTGAAGCTCTAGCGGGAGGGGTAACGCAGTATTTT. It encodes CASSEALAGGVTQYF.

As to this clonotype: This CDR3 fails to terminate in the conserved phenylalanine or tryptophan, so it likely reflects a read error. The DNA is omitted, as the CDR3 cannot be located on it reliably, and the CDR3 follows TCRdb's listing. The chain employs TRBV12-3 or TRBV12-4 and TRBJ2-7; TRBD2, the table's D call, lacks a check against the DNA. The length of the CDR3 is 15 amino acids, counting both ends. The CDR3 protein is CASSLAVRREQFFGS.

The chain links TRBV7-3 to TRBJ2-3, with D maybe TRBD2 (6 bases). Germline V lookup: CDR1 SGHTA, CDR2 FQGTGA. This CDR3 has 13 residues. Trimming cost V 7 bases and J 0 bases, with 8 bases left between them. The CDR3 spells CASKSGSTDTQYF. In DNA form, the CDR3 reads TGTGCCAGCAAGAGCGGGAGCACAGATACGCAGTATTTT.

For the CDR3, the DNA is TGTGCCAGCAGTGAGGGCAGATCCAACGTCCTGACTTTC. Translated: CASSEGRSNVLTF. The chain couples TRBV6-2 or TRBV6-3 to TRBJ2-6; D possibly corresponds to TRBD2 (5 bases). Germline loops: CDR1 MNHEY, CDR2 SVGEGT. Trimming took off 5 bases at V and 8 bases at J, with 10 bases between the two ends. This CDR3 is 13 amino acids long.

The chain is built from TRBV3-1 and TRBJ2-1; D may be TRBD1 (5 bases). The assigned J gene may be wrong: the sequence end matches TRBJ2-5 better. The CDR3 has 14 residues. The V gene's germline CDR1 is LGHDT and CDR2 YNNKEL (reference sequence). The CDR3 sequence is CASSQDQGGWTQYF. The DNA of the CDR3 is TGTGCCAGCAGCCAAGACCAGGGTGGGTGGACCCAGTACTTC.

V gene TRBV7-3 combines with J gene TRBJ1-2; 7 nucleotides align to TRBD1. The germline V gene has CDR1 SGHTA and CDR2 FQGTGA. The CDR3 is 15 amino acids. V shed 2 bases, J shed 2 bases, and the junction held 5 bases outside the gene matches. DNA of the CDR3: TGTGCCAGCAGCTTAGAGGGACAGTTAAACTATGGCTACACCTTC. Translation: CASSLEGQLNYGYTF.

This clonotype is judged medium-sized. The chain's CDR3 is CATNLGEGATYEQYF. CDR3 bases: TGCGCCACCAATCTAGGCGAGGGAGCAACCTACGAGCAGTACTTC. V is TRBV10-2 and J is TRBJ2-7; D might be TRBD2 (5 bases). Trimming removed 10 bases at V and 2 bases at J, with 21 bases between. The CDR3 spans 15 residues. CDR1 is WSHSY, CDR2 SAAADI, per germline.

Ten or more counts support this clonotype. The chain has TRBV7-2 and TRBJ2-1; D gene uncertain. The CDR3 sequence is 15 residues long. V lost 2 bases and J 2 bases, leaving 10 bases between the germline ends. CDR1 and CDR2 from the germline V gene are SGHTA and FQGNSA. The CDR3 reads CASSLYSGTYNEQFF. The CDR3 region has the DNA TGTGCCAGCAGCTTATACTCCGGAACCTACAATGAGCAGTTCTTC.

Relative to its sample, this clonotype is large. The chain links TRBV6-1 to TRBJ2-7, with a weak D call TRBD1 (5 bases). V was clipped by 7 bases and J by 3 bases, with 13 bases between them. Germline assignment: CDR1 MNHNS and CDR2 SASEGT. This CDR3 has 13 residues. CDR3 coding DNA: TGTGCCAGCAAGTCAGGACACAACTACGAGCAGTACTTC. Protein sequence: CASKSGHNYEQYF.

This clonotype came up once. The V and J genes are TRBV28 and TRBJ1-2, with 9 bases aligning to TRBD1. Germline loops: CDR1 MDHEN, CDR2 SYDVKM. The junction had 9 bases not matched to a gene; V was cut back by 4 bases and J by 6 bases. The CDR3 runs to 15 residues. CDR3 sequence reads: CASSSYRGLVDGYTF. CDR3 DNA: TGTGCCAGCAGTTCGTACAGGGGGCTAGTGGATGGCTACACCTTC.

V and J are TRBV7-8 and TRBJ2-3; D gene uncertain. V shed 4 bases and J shed 6 bases, with 8 bases lying between them. Germline CDR1 and CDR2: SGHVS and FQNEAQ. The CDR3 sequence is 12 residues long. The CDR3: CASSSPTDTQYF. CDR3 DNA sequence: TGTGCCAGCAGCTCACCTACGGATACGCAGTATTTT.

In this sample, this clonotype is medium-sized. The rearrangement links TRBV6-1 to TRBJ2-1, with D possibly being TRBD1 (6 bases). Germline values: CDR1 MNHNS, CDR2 SASEGT. V gave up 7 bases and J gave up 7 bases, with 17 bases separating them. This CDR3 is 14 amino acids long. The CDR3 coding sequence is TGTGCCAGCACCCTTAGGGGGTTCTGGAATGAGCAGTTCTTC. It translates to CASTLRGFWNEQFF.

Within the sample, this clonotype is large. The V gene is TRBV7-3, the J gene TRBJ2-6; 8 positions match TRBD1. This CDR3 comprises 16 residues. Germline V gives CDR1 SGHTA, CDR2 FQGTGA. J gave up 4 bases and V 5 bases, and 7 bases lay outside the gene matches. The CDR3 coding sequence is TGTGCCAGCAGCCCTCAGACAGGGGCCGGGGCCAACGTCCTGACTTTC. It encodes CASSPQTGAGANVLTF.

This clonotype is a singleton in its sample. The DNA is omitted, as the CDR3 cannot be located on it reliably, and the CDR3 follows TCRdb's listing. This chain links TRBV7-5 with TRBJ1-1; no check of the table's D call, TRBD1, against the DNA was made. TRBV7-5 is annotated as a pseudogene. Counting both end residues, the CDR3 totals 15 amino acids. The CDR3 sequence is CISVPEALTGAEAFF.

The chain uses TRBV10-2 and TRBJ2-4, with no clear D. Gene TRBJ2-7 matches the end of the DNA better, so the J call may be wrong. The CDR3 length is 13 residues. Germline loops: CDR1 WSHSY, CDR2 SAAADI. The CDR3 reads CASSDSIAYEQYF. The CDR3 DNA sequence: TGCGCCAGCAGTGATTCCATAGCCTACGAGCAGTACTTC.

The V call is TRBV7-8, the J call TRBJ2-5; 8 bases are shared with TRBD1. The J call is in doubt because the DNA end fits TRBJ1-2 better. The CDR3 is 15 amino acids. From germline, CDR1 is SGHVS and CDR2 FQNEAQ. This chain's CDR3 is CASSVTGEGAYGYTF. The CDR3 DNA reads as TGTGCCAGCAGCGTGACAGGGGAGGGGGCCTATGGCTACACCTTC.

This clonotype has a handful of counts. The V and J genes are TRBV7-2 and TRBJ2-3; D unresolved. Germline CDR1 reads SGHTA; CDR2 reads FQGNSA. The CDR3 covers 13 residues. V lost 4 bases and J 9 bases, leaving 14 bases between the germline ends. Here the CDR3 DNA reads TGTGCCAGCAGCTCCCAACCCTTCCGGACGCAGTATTTT. Encoded protein: CASSSQPFRTQYF.

CDR3 amino acids: CASSTRGGGDTQFF. The DNA of the CDR3 is TGTGCCAGCAGCACTAGGGGGGGAGGGGATACGCAGTTCTTC. The chain employs TRBV7-4 and TRBJ2-1; D is possibly TRBD2 (7 bases). CDR3 length: 14 residues. Germline V gene lookup returns CDR1 SGHVT and CDR2 SQSDAQ. Trimming stripped 5 bases from V and 12 bases from J, with 20 bases between.

This clonotype has just a few counts. The rearrangement uses TRBV7-9 and TRBJ2-7, with 9 bases lining up with TRBD2. The J call is doubtful: the DNA matches TRBJ2-1 better. The CDR3 runs to 17 residues. Germline values: CDR1 SEHNR, CDR2 FQNEAQ (reference sequence). Here the CDR3 DNA reads TGTGCCAGCAGCTCCTCATTAGCGGGAGATGCCTACAATGAGCAGTTCTTC. This translates into CASSSSLAGDAYNEQFF.

This clonotype was observed at least ten times. The chain combines TRBV5-1 with TRBJ1-4, with D maybe TRBD1 (5 bases). V lost 2 bases and J lost 8, with 13 bases in between. The CDR3 is made up of 14 amino acids. The germline CDR1 and CDR2 sequences are SGHRS and YFSETQ. The CDR3 spells CASSLGPGLEKLFF. As DNA, the CDR3 is TGCGCCAGCAGCTTAGGCCCAGGGTTAGAAAAACTGTTTTTT.

This rearrangement joins TRBV5-4 to TRBJ2-7; 14 bases agree with TRBD2. The end of the DNA aligns better with TRBJ2-5, so the J call may be wrong. CDR1 is SGHNT and CDR2 is YYREEE in the germline V gene (reference sequence). The CDR3 is made up of 18 amino acids. In DNA, the CDR3 is TGTGCCAGCAGCACTCGGACTAGCGGGAGGTGGGGTCAAGAGACCCAGTACTTC. It encodes CASSTRTSGRWGQETQYF.

This clonotype was found a few times. The rearrangement uses TRBV6-1 and TRBJ2-1; D might be TRBD1 or TRBD2, each matching 5 bases. Near its end, the DNA agrees better with TRBJ2-7, so the J call may be wrong. Per germline, CDR1 MNHNS and CDR2 SASEGT. The CDR3 loop spans 13 amino acids. The CDR3 region is CASRKRDGYEQYF. CDR3 DNA: TGTGCCAGCAGAAAACGGGACGGCTACGAGCAGTACTTC.

The chain couples TRBV7-6 to TRBJ1-2; TRBD1 matches 7 bases. CDR1 and CDR2 (germline): SGHVS, FNYEAQ. The ends lost 8 bases at V and 4 bases at J; junction bases unmatched: 7. This CDR3 is built from 13 residues. CDR3 bases: TGTGCCAGCGGGGACAGTTCGGGCTATGGCTACACCTTC. Translating gives CASGDSSGYGYTF.